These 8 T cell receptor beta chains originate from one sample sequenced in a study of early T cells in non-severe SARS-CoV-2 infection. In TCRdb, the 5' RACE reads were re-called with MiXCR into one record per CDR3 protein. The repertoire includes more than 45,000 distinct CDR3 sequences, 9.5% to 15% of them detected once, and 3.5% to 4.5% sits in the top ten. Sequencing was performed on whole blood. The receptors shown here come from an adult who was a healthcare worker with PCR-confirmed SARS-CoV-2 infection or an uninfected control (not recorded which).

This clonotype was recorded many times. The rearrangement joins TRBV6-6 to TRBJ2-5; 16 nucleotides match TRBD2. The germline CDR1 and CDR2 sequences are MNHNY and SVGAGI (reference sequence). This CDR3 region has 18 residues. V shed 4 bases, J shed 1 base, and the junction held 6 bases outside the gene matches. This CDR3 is CASSFPGLAGGIQETQYF. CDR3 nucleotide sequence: TGTGCCAGCAGTTTTCCGGGACTAGCGGGAGGGATCCAAGAGACCCAGTACTTC.

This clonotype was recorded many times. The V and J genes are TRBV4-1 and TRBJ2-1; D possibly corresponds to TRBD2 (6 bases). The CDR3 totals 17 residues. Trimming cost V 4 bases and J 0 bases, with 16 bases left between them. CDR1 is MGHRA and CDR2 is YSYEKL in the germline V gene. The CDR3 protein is CASSLTGLATSYNEQFF. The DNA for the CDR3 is TGCGCCAGCAGCCTCACGGGGCTAGCGACCTCCTACAATGAGCAGTTCTTC.

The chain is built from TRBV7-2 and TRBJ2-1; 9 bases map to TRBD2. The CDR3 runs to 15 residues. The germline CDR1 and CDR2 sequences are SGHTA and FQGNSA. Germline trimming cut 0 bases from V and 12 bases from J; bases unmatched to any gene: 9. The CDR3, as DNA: TGTGCCAGCAGCTTAGCGCGATGGAGCGGGGGGAGGCAGTTCTTC. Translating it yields CASSLARWSGGRQFF.

In DNA form, the CDR3 reads TGCAGTGGCGGAGAGGAGCGGGATTACTTC. It translates to CSGGEERDYF. This chain joins TRBV20-1 and TRBJ2-7; the match to TRBD2 covers 7 bases. With 7 bases clipped from V and 13 bases from J, the junction kept 10 bases outside the gene matches. The germline V gene has CDR1 DFQATT and CDR2 SNEGSKA (reference sequence). The CDR3 has 10 residues.

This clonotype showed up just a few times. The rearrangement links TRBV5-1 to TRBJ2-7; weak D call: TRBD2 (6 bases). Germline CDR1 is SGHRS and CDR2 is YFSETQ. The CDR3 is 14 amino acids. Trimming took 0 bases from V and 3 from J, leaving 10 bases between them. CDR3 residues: CASSLAGLIYEQYF. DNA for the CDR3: TGCGCCAGCAGCTTGGCCGGACTAATCTACGAGCAGTACTTC. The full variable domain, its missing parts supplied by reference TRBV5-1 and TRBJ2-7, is KAGVTQTPRYLIKTRGQQVTLSCSPISGHRSVSWYQQTPGQGLQFLFEYFSETQRNKGNFPGRFSGRQFSNSRSEMNVSTLELGDSALYLCASSLAGLIYEQYFGPGTRLTVT.

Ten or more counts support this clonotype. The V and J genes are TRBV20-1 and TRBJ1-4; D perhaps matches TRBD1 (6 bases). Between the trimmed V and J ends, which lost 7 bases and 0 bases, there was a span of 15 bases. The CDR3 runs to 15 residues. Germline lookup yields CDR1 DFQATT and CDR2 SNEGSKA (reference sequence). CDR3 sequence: CSDRNRETTNEKLFF. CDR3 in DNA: TGCAGTGATAGGAACAGGGAAACAACTAATGAAAAACTGTTTTTT.

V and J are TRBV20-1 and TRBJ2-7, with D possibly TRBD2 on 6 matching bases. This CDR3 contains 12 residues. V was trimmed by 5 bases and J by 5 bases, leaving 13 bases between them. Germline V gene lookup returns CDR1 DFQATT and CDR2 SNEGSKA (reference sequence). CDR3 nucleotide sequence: TGCAGTGCTGCGGGGAGTCGACACGAGCAGTACTTC. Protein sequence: CSAAGSRHEQYF.

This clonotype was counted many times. The CDR3 region is CSVDRGALNEQFF. In DNA, the CDR3 is TGCAGCGTAGACAGGGGAGCATTGAATGAGCAGTTCTTC. The V gene is TRBV29-1, the J gene TRBJ2-1, with TRBD1 matching over 8 bases. This CDR3 region has 13 residues. CDR1 and CDR2 (germline): SQVTM, ANQGSEA. J was trimmed by 7 bases and V by 6 bases; bases with no gene match: 8.